This T cell receptor beta chain was observed in a study of identical twins. Study results and caveats: Excess sharing between twins was weaker in beta out-of-frame sequences. Recombination models fit unrelated individuals' TCR alpha sharing but underestimated twins'.

In the case of this clonotype: No antigen is known for it.

In TCRdb, the 5' RACE reads were re-called with MiXCR into one record per CDR3 protein. Here the sample spans fewer than 350,000 distinct CDR3 sequences, more than 6.5% being singletons. Each donor was a healthy Caucasian. CDR3 size: 13 residues. V was shortened by 7 bases and J by 3 bases, with 13 bases between the two germline ends. Germline CDR1 and CDR2: DFQATT and SNEGSKA (reference sequence). The sample was also linked to a second study, of yellow fever vaccine responses in identical twins.

The origin of this receptor is a woman younger than 30 in good health. Sequencing input: memory (CD45RO+) T cells sorted from blood. The chain is built from TRBV20-1 and TRBJ1-3, with D unclear. The CDR3 DNA reads as TGCAGTGGGGCGGAGGGAGGTGGAAACACCATATATTTT. Translation gives CSGAEGGGNTIYF.